The 17 T cell receptor beta chains given below trace back to one sample, sequenced in a study of vaccination and CD4 T cells after COVID-19. Regarding treatment: approximately 9-day PBMC culture with coronavirus spike peptide pools or control peptides (ViraFEST assay). Cultured CD4+ T-cell DNA underwent Oncomine TCR Beta short-read sequencing. TCRdb re-called the PCR reads through MiXCR, storing one row per CDR3 protein. The data contain some 20,000 distinct CDR3 sequences, less than 55% of them singletons. These receptors lack a known antigen. The sequencing input was cultured CD4+ T cells from blood. These TCRs come from a human donor with COVID-19.

This clonotype turned up a few times. The CDR3 spells CASSESGAAFF. The CDR3 DNA reads as TGTGCCAGCAGTGAAAGCGGGGCAGCTTTCTTT. This chain connects TRBV6-1 to TRBJ1-1; maybe TRBD1 (5 bases). The CDR3 spans 11 residues. V lost 2 bases to trimming and J lost 10 bases, with 8 bases between them. The germline V gene encodes CDR1 MNHNS and CDR2 SASEGT.

The chain uses TRBV14 and TRBJ2-7; 8 bases fit TRBD2. CDR1 and CDR2 from the germline V gene are SGHDN and FVKESK. Losses at the gene ends were 0 bases for V and 2 bases for J; bases not matched to a gene: 3. The CDR3 has 15 residues. The CDR3 here is CASSQEGAGAYEQYF. The CDR3 region has the DNA TGTGCCAGCAGCCAAGAGGGAGCGGGGGCCTACGAGCAGTACTTC.

This clonotype was picked up a small number of times. This CDR3 reads CASSRDTRDTGELFF. The CDR3 nucleotides are TGTGCCAGCAGTCGGGACACACGGGACACCGGGGAGCTGTTTTTT. This rearrangement joins TRBV27 to TRBJ2-2; weak D call: TRBD1 (6 bases). The germline V gene has CDR1 MNHEY and CDR2 SMNVEV (reference sequence). The CDR3 is 15 residues long. Trimming pared 5 bases from V and 3 bases from J, leaving 13 bases between.

The CDR3 here is CSASDFRGQGRETQYF. As DNA, the CDR3 is TGCAGTGCTAGTGACTTCCGTGGACAGGGGAGGGAGACCCAGTACTTC. The V gene is TRBV20-1, the J gene TRBJ2-5; 9 nucleotides line up with TRBD1. The CDR3 is 16 residues long. Per the germline V gene, CDR1 is DFQATT and CDR2 is SNEGSKA (reference sequence). The junction had 13 bases not matched to a gene; V was cut back by 3 bases and J by 5 bases.

This chain connects TRBV5-5 to TRBJ1-5, with 7 bases matching TRBD1. The CDR3 consists of 17 residues. Germline CDR1 and CDR2: SGHKS and YYEKEE (reference sequence). V lost 0 bases and J lost 2; bases outside the gene matches: 8. CDR3 DNA sequence: TGTGCCAGCAGCTTGGGCGGGACAGCCTGGGGCAATCAGCCCCAGCATTTT. Encoded protein: CASSLGGTAWGNQPQHF.

The chain carries TRBV11-3 and TRBJ2-1; TRBD2 aligns across 8 bases. With 1 base clipped from V and 0 bases from J, the junction kept 5 bases outside the gene matches. Germline lookup yields CDR1 SGHNT and CDR2 YENEEA. The CDR3 sequence is 17 residues long. In nucleotides, the CDR3 is TGTGCCAGCAGCTTAGCCCCGGGGGGGAGCTCCTACAATGAGCAGTTCTTC. Its translation: CASSLAPGGSSYNEQFF. The entire variable domain, with the rest obtained from reference TRBV11-3 and TRBJ2-1, is as follows: EAGVVQSPRYKIIEKKQPVAFWCNPISGHNTLYWYLQNLGQGPELLIRYENEEAVDDSQLPKDRFSAERLKGVDSTLKIQPAELGDSAVYLCASSLAPGGSSYNEQFFGPGTRLTVL.

The V and J genes are TRBV12-3 or TRBV12-4 and TRBJ1-2; D is ambiguous. The CDR3 sequence is 12 residues long. V shed 5 bases and J shed 4 bases, with 8 bases lying between them. The DNA of the CDR3 is TGTGCCAGCAGTACCCGAGGCTATGGCTACACCTTC. It yields the protein CASSTRGYGYTF.

Points on this clonotype: Without the conserved terminal phenylalanine or tryptophan, this CDR3 likely stems from a read error. The V call is TRBV12-3 or TRBV12-4, the J call TRBJ2-3, with 9 nucleotides matching TRBD2. V shed 6 bases and J 0 bases; nucleotides not matched to a gene: 13. The CDR3 runs 18 residues. This chain's CDR3 is CASSPVLAGSTSTDTQYL. CDR3 nucleotides: TGTGCCAGCAGCCCCGTGCTAGCGGGGTCCACTAGCACAGATACGCAGTATCTT.

Details on this clonotype: One end of the junction is discordant with germline, which a read error may explain. The chain uses TRBV7-6 and TRBJ1-3; maybe TRBD1 (5 bases). Germline V gene lookup returns CDR1 SGHVS and CDR2 FNYEAQ. This CDR3 is 15 amino acids long. CDR3 protein: CASSLAQGFGNTIYF. CDR3 coding DNA: TGTGCTAGCAGCTTAGCTCAGGGTTTCGGAAACACCATATATTTT. Full variable domain (remainder filled in from reference TRBV7-6 and TRBJ1-3): GAGVSQSPRYKVTKRGQDVALRCDPISGHVSLYWYRQALGQGPEFLTYFNYEAQQDKSGLPNDRFSAERPEGSISTLTIQRTEQRDSAMYRCASSLAQGFGNTIYFGEGSWLTVV.

V usage is TRBV4-3 and J usage is TRBJ2-3, with 7 bases that match TRBD1. The CDR3 covers 17 residues. With 0 bases clipped from V and 6 bases from J, the junction kept 12 bases outside the gene matches. Germline V gene lookup returns CDR1 LGHNA and CDR2 YSLEER. The CDR3 sequence is CASSQDYNRGRTDTQYF. The CDR3 DNA is TGCGCCAGCAGCCAAGATTATAACAGGGGTAGGACGGATACGCAGTATTTT.

The genes are TRBV11-1 and TRBJ2-1; the D gene could be TRBD1 or TRBD2 (5 bases each). The CDR3 has 16 residues. Trimming cost V 1 base and J 5 bases, with 15 bases left between them. From germline, CDR1 is SGHAT and CDR2 FQDESV (reference sequence). The CDR3 region is CASSLGPSRGHNEQFF. DNA of the CDR3: TGTGCCAGCAGCTTAGGACCTTCGAGGGGACACAATGAGCAGTTCTTC.

This clonotype has only a few counts. The rearrangement joins TRBV10-1 to TRBJ1-1, with 7 positions matching TRBD1. CDR1 is WNHNN and CDR2 is SYGVQD in the germline V gene (reference sequence). The length of the CDR3 is 14 residues. The J segment lost 4 bases and the V segment lost 2 bases, leaving 4 bases of the junction unmatched. The CDR3 DNA sequence: TGCGCCAGCAGTGAGGACAGGGAGATCACTGAAGCTTTCTTT. Its protein product is CASSEDREITEAFF.

On this clonotype: The junction shows a germline mismatch at one end, possibly a read error. The rearrangement joins TRBV7-7 to TRBJ1-1, with D unclear. Germline V lookup: CDR1 SSHAT, CDR2 FNYEAQ (reference sequence). The length of the CDR3 is 13 residues. The CDR3 spells CASSFKDGAEAFF. In DNA form, the CDR3 reads TGTGCTAGCAGCTTTAAGGACGGAGCTGAAGCTTTCTTT.

This chain links TRBV19 with TRBJ1-1, with no clear D. Trimming took off 7 bases at V and 2 bases at J, with 11 bases between the two ends. The germline V gene has CDR1 LNHDA and CDR2 SQIVND (reference sequence). The CDR3 covers 13 residues. The CDR3: CASTLSFNTEAFF. CDR3 nucleotides: TGTGCCAGTACCTTGTCGTTTAACACTGAAGCTTTCTTT.

This chain connects TRBV7-6 to TRBJ1-1; D uncertain. Germline values: CDR1 SGHVS, CDR2 FNYEAQ. The CDR3 loop spans 13 amino acids. Trimming removed 1 base at V and 2 bases at J, with 5 bases between. The CDR3 reads CASSLVKNTEAFF. The CDR3 DNA reads as TGTGCCAGCAGCTTAGTAAAAAACACTGAAGCTTTCTTT. Supplemented by reference TRBV7-6 and TRBJ1-1, the full variable domain reads GAGVSQSPRYKVTKRGQDVALRCDPISGHVSLYWYRQALGQGPEFLTYFNYEAQQDKSGLPNDRFSAERPEGSISTLTIQRTEQRDSAMYRCASSLVKNTEAFFGQGTRLTVV.

V gene TRBV7-6 combines with J gene TRBJ2-7; D not resolved. CDR3 size: 13 residues. CDR1 is SGHVS, CDR2 FNYEAQ, per germline. Trimming removed 11 bases from V and 2 bases from J, with 16 bases in between. The DNA of the CDR3 is TGTGCCTCCAGCCCGGGCGGTACCTACGAGCAGTACTTC. It codes for CASSPGGTYEQYF.

V is TRBV4-1 and J is TRBJ2-5, with 7 bases identical to TRBD2. The CDR3 spans 16 residues. CDR1 is MGHRA, CDR2 YSYEKL, per germline. The V and J ends lost 4 bases and 2 bases, in that order; junction bases with no gene match: 10. The CDR3 loop reads CASSPLGEGKQETQYF. CDR3 in DNA: TGCGCCAGCAGCCCCTTGGGGGAGGGGAAACAAGAGACCCAGTACTTC.